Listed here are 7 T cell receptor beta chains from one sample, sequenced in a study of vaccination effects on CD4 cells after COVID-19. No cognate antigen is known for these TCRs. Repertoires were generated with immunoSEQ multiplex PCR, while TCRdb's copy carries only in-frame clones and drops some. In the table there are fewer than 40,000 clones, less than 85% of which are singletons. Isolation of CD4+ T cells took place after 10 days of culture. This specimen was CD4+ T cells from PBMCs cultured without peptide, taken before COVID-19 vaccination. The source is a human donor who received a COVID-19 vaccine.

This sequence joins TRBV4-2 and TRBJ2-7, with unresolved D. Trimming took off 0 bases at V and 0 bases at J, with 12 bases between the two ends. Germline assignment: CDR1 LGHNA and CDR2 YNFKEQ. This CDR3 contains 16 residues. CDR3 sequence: CASSQDQVSPSYEQYF. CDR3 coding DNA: TGTGCCAGCAGCCAAGATCAGGTGTCCCCCTCCTACGAGCAGTACTTC.

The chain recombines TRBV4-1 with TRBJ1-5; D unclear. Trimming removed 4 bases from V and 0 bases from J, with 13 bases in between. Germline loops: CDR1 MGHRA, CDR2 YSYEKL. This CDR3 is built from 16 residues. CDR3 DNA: TGCGCCAGCAGCCCTTGGCCCCAGGATAGCAATCAGCCCCAGCATTTT. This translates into CASSPWPQDSNQPQHF.

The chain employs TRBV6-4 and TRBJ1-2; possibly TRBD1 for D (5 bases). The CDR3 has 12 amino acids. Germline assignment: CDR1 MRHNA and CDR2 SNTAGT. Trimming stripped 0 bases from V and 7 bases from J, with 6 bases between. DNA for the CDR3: TGTGCCAGCAGTGACTCGGGGGTTGGCTACACCTTC. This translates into CASSDSGVGYTF.

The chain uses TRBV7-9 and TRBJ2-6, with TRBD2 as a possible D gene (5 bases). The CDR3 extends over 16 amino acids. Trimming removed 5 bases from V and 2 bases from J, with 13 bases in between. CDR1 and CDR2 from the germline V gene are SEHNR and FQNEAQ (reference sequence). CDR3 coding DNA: TGTGCCAGCAGCCCGAAGGTCGGGGCTGGGGCCAACGTCCTGACTTTC. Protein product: CASSPKVGAGANVLTF.

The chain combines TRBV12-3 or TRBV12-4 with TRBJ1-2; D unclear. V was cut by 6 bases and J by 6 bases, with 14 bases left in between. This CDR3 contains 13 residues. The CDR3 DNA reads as TGTGCCAGCAGCCCTGCGGGCCCTCATGGCTACACCTTC. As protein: CASSPAGPHGYTF.

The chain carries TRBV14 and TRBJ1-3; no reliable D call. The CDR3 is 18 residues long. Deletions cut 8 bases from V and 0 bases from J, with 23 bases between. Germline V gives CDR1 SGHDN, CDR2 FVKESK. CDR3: CASGTEKSLASSGNTIYF. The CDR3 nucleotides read TGTGCCAGCGGTACCGAGAAATCACTGGCCTCCTCTGGAAACACCATATATTTT. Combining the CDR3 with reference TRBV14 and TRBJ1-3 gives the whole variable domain EAGVTQFPSHSVIEKGQTVTLRCDPISGHDNLYWYRRVMGKEIKFLLHFVKESKQDESGMPNNRFLAERTGGTYSTLKVQPAELEDSGVYFCASGTEKSLASSGNTIYFGEGSWLTVV.

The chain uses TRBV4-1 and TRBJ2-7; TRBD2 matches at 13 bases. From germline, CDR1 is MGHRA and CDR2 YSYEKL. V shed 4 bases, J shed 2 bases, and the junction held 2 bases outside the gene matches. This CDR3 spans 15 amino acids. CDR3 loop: CASSPTSGRAYEQYF. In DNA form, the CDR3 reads TGCGCCAGCAGCCCTACTAGCGGGAGGGCCTACGAGCAGTACTTC.